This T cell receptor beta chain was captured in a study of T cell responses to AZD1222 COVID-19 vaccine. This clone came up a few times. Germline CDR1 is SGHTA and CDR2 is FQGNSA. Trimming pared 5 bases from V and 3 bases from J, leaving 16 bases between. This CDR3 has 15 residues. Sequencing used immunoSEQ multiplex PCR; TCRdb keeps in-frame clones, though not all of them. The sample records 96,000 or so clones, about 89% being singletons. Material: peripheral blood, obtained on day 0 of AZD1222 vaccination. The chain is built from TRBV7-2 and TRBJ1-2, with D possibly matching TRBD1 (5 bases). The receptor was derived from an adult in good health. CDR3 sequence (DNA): TGTGCCAGCAGCGAGACGGCCGGGACGTACTATGGCTACACCTTC. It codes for CASSETAGTYYGYTF.